This T cell receptor beta chain came from a study of T cell responses to AZD1222 COVID-19 vaccine. Whole-study results and caveats: Samples come after the peak T cell response, not at day 14. Most donors were white British, females outnumbered males, and clonal diversity was possibly underestimated.

As for this clone: The antigen is unknown.

CDR3 length: 17 amino acids. Germline CDR1 LNHNV, CDR2 YYDKDF (reference sequence). V lost 1 base, J lost 3 bases, and 16 bases lay in between. This table comes from immunoSEQ multiplex PCR, and its TCRdb copy is limited to in-frame clones, with some not included. The table lists some 97,000 clones, about 89% of them singletons. The chain employs TRBV15 and TRBJ1-5, with a possible D match to TRBD1 (6 bases). This TCR came from an adult in good health. The sequencing here drew on peripheral blood, taken on day 0 of AZD1222 vaccination. In DNA, the CDR3 is TGTGCCACCAGCAGAGGGGGGGCAGGGCCGACCAATCAGCCCCAGCATTTT. The encoded protein is CATSRGGAGPTNQPQHF.